One and the same sample provided the 9 T cell receptor beta chains below, sequenced in a study of T-cell reconstitution after alpha-beta-depleted transplantation in children. Unique molecular identifiers featured in how the TCRbeta library was prepared. TCRdb re-analysed the PCR reads in MiXCR, keeping a single row per CDR3 protein. This table holds some 530,000 distinct CDR3 sequences, about 12% found once. The sequencing used PBMCs from the stem cell graft donor, collected from the stem cell graft. These receptors originate from a human donor who donated a stem cell graft to a child with combined immunodeficiency.

A few counts support this clonotype. This chain joins TRBV15 and TRBJ2-1, with 9 bases that match TRBD2. This CDR3 comprises 20 residues. The germline V gene encodes CDR1 LNHNV and CDR2 YYDKDF (reference sequence). After removal of 0 bases from V and 0 bases from J, the junction contained 12 bases not matched to a gene. The CDR3 here is CATSRDRASGAKSSYNEQFF. In DNA form, the CDR3 reads TGTGCCACCAGCAGAGATAGGGCTAGCGGGGCAAAAAGCTCCTACAATGAGCAGTTCTTC.

This clonotype was counted ten times or more. The chain employs TRBV13 and TRBJ2-1; no clear D gene. V lost 0 bases, J lost 8 bases, and 11 bases lay in between. The CDR3 is 14 residues long. The germline CDR1 and CDR2 sequences are PRHDT and FYEKMQ (reference sequence). CDR3 DNA: TGTGCCAGCAGCTTAGGCCTCCATGGGGATGAGCAGTTCTTC. Translated, it gives CASSLGLHGDEQFF. The full variable domain, completed using reference TRBV13 and TRBJ2-1, is AAGVIQSPRHLIKEKRETATLKCYPIPRHDTVYWYQQGPGQDPQFLISFYEKMQSDKGSIPDRFSAQQFSDYHSELNMSSLELGDSALYFCASSLGLHGDEQFFGPGTRLTVL.

The CDR3 spells CAWSPPLLGQLSYEQYF. The CDR3 DNA reads as TGTGCCTGGAGCCCCCCCTTGTTGGGACAGCTCTCCTACGAGCAGTACTTC. J is TRBJ2-7 and V is TRBV30; TRBD1 matches 7 bases. Trimming at V came to 3 bases and at J to 0 bases, leaving 14 bases not matched to a gene. The CDR3 runs to 17 residues. Germline values: CDR1 GTSNPN, CDR2 SVGIG (reference sequence).

This clonotype showed up many times. This sequence joins TRBV4-3 and TRBJ2-1; TRBD1 aligns across 8 bases. V dropped 1 base and J dropped 8; count of bases not matched to a gene: 7. CDR1 LGHNA and CDR2 YSLEER come from the germline V gene. There are 15 residues in the CDR3. The CDR3 sequence is CASSQGPQGVYEQFF. Here the CDR3 DNA reads TGCGCCAGCAGCCAAGGTCCACAGGGGGTCTATGAGCAGTTCTTC.

At least ten counts were recorded for this clonotype. The genes are TRBV10-3 and TRBJ2-1; 11 bases map to TRBD2. CDR1 ENHRY and CDR2 SYGVKD come from the germline V gene. V lost 6 bases and J lost 2; bases outside the gene matches: 6. The CDR3 is 16 residues long. DNA for the CDR3: TGTGCCATCAGCCAACTAGCGGGAGACACCTACAATGAGCAGTTCTTC. It encodes CAISQLAGDTYNEQFF.

This clonotype came up a few times. The V call is TRBV27, the J call TRBJ2-5, with TRBD2 as a possible D gene (6 bases). Germline-derived CDR1 and CDR2 are MNHEY and SMNVEV (reference sequence). CDR3 length: 16 residues. V shed 8 bases and J shed 1 base, with 20 bases lying between them. CDR3 nucleotides: TGTGCCAGCCACCCCATTACGCGGGATCCCCAAGAGACCCAGTACTTC. Translation: CASHPITRDPQETQYF.

This clonotype was seen more than once but under ten times. Written as DNA, the CDR3 is TGTGCCAGCAGCTACAGAGAAAAGACCCAGTACTTC. It specifies CASSYREKTQYF. This rearrangement joins TRBV7-8 to TRBJ2-5; D unresolved. The CDR3 is made up of 12 amino acids. Germline-derived CDR1 and CDR2 are SGHVS and FQNEAQ. The ends were cut back, 4 bases at V and 6 bases at J, with 9 bases in the middle.

The chain couples TRBV12-3 or TRBV12-4 to TRBJ2-7; the D is unclear. Trimming took 6 bases from V and 2 from J, leaving 11 bases between them. The CDR3 extends over 13 amino acids. DNA of the CDR3: TGTGCCAGCAGAACGACCGATACCTACGAGCAGTACTTC. Protein sequence: CASRTTDTYEQYF.

The rearrangement links TRBV5-8 to TRBJ1-1, with TRBD1 matching 7 bases. V shed 3 bases, J shed 1 base, and the junction held 6 bases outside the gene matches. Germline CDR1 and CDR2: SGHTS and YDEGEE. The CDR3 is 15 residues long. CDR3 loop: CASSSMGQPNTEAFF. Here the CDR3 DNA reads TGTGCCAGCAGCTCCATGGGACAGCCGAACACTGAAGCTTTCTTT.